This passage covers 3 T cell receptor beta chains from one sample sequenced in a study of cytomegalovirus exposure and HLA in healthy donors. The study ran its PCR with 60 Vbeta and 13 Jbeta primers. Assay: immunoSEQ multiplex PCR; the TCRdb copy retains only in-frame clones and omits some. The sample carries around 230,000 clones, 80% to 90% recorded once. What was sequenced was PBMCs. The receptors derive from a girl aged 2 to 10 in good health and CMV-seronegative.

The J gene is TRBJ2-1, the V gene TRBV9; 8 bases match TRBD2. Germline V gene lookup returns CDR1 SGDLS and CDR2 YYNGEE. The CDR3 loop spans 16 amino acids. V was pared by 4 bases and J by 4 bases, with 10 bases of the junction left unmatched. CDR3 DNA sequence: TGTGCCAGCAGCTCGCAACTAGCGGAATTATACAATGAGCAGTTCTTC. Its translation: CASSSQLAELYNEQFF.

This chain links TRBV2 with TRBJ1-2; 10 bases match TRBD1. The ends lost 7 bases at V and 0 bases at J; junction bases unmatched: 8. The CDR3 runs 16 residues. Germline CDR1 reads SNHLY; CDR2 reads FYNNEI. CDR3 sequence: CASIGTGVPSNYGYTF. CDR3 nucleotide sequence: TGTGCCAGCATCGGGACAGGGGTCCCCTCTAACTATGGCTACACCTTC.

V and J are TRBV4-2 and TRBJ1-2, with D tentatively TRBD1 (6 bases). V lost 2 bases and J lost 7, with 11 bases in between. The germline V gene has CDR1 LGHNA and CDR2 YNFKEQ. CDR3 length: 13 amino acids. In nucleotides, the CDR3 is TGTGCCAGCAGCCAAAAAACAGGGCTTGGCTACACCTTC. It codes for CASSQKTGLGYTF.